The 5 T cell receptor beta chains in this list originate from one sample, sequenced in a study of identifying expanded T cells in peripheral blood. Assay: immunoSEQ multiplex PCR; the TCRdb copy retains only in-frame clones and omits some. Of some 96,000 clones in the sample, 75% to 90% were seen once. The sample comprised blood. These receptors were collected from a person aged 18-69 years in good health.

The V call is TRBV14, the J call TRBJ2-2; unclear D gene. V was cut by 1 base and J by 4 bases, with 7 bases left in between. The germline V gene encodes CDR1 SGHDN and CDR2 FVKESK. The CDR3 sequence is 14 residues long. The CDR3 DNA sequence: TGTGCCAGCAGCCAAGGATCGTCCACCGGGGAGCTGTTTTTT. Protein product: CASSQGSSTGELFF.

The CDR3 bases are TGTGCCAGCTCACCCTCCGCCGGACAGAGAAACTATGGCTACACCTTC. It yields the protein CASSPSAGQRNYGYTF. The chain couples TRBV18 to TRBJ1-2; a weak D match, TRBD1 (6 bases). The length of the CDR3 is 16 residues. V was pared by 3 bases and J by 2 bases, with 16 bases between. The germline V gene has CDR1 KGHSH and CDR2 LQKENI.

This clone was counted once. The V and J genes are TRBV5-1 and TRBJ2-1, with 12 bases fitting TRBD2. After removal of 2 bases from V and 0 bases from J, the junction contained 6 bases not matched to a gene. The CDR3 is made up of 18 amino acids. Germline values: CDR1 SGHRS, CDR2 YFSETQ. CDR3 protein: CASSFGATSGSSYNEQFF. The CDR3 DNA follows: TGCGCCAGCAGCTTCGGGGCGACTAGCGGGAGCTCCTACAATGAGCAGTTCTTC.

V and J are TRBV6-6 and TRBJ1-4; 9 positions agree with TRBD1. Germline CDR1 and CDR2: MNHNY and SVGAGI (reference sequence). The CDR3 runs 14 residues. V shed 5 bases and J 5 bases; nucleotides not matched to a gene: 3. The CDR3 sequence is CASSVTGGNEKLFF. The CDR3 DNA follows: TGTGCCAGCAGTGTGACAGGGGGAAATGAAAAACTGTTTTTT.

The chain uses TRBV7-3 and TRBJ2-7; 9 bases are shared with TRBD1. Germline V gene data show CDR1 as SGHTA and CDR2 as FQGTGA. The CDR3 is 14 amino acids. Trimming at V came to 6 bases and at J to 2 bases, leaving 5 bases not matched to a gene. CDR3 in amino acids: CASSSGTGTYEQYF. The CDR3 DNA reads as TGTGCCAGCAGTTCCGGGACAGGGACCTACGAGCAGTACTTC.